This T cell receptor (beta chain) is from a study of blood T cell repertoires in COVID-19. Study context: There were acute and convalescent COVID-19 samples, and they came from the United States, Italy and Spain. Nucleic acid was either cDNA or gDNA, and it came from T cells, B-cell-depleted T cells, or PBMCs.

How the authors handled the data: Nucleated cell counts were estimated from reference gene primer amplification. Here immunoSEQ multiplex PCR was the method, and the copy in TCRdb shows in-frame clones only, minus some. That table supplies the V and J calls and clone size; D and trimming were determined from the DNA. The profile covers roughly 290,000 clones, with around 91% appearing a single time and around 12% taken by the ten largest. The CDR3 is 15 residues long. With 6 bases clipped from V and 3 bases from J, the junction kept 6 bases outside the gene matches. Per the germline V gene, CDR1 is SGHTA and CDR2 is FQGNSA.

The sequence was obtained from a woman in her sixties with acute or convalescent COVID-19. The chain combines TRBV7-2 with TRBJ2-3; the match to TRBD2 covers 10 bases. Source material: peripheral blood. In DNA form, the CDR3 reads TGTGCCAGCAGTGCGCTAGCGGGAGAGACAGATACGCAGTATTTT. Encoded protein: CASSALAGETDTQYF.